This T cell receptor beta chain originates from a study of blood T cell repertoires in COVID-19. At the level of the study: Material from acute and convalescent COVID-19 was sourced from the United States, Italy and Spain. T cells, B-cell-depleted T cells, or PBMCs provided the cDNA or gDNA that served as material.

Per the original methods: Nucleated cell counts were estimated from reference gene primer amplification. Clones were sequenced by immunoSEQ multiplex PCR, and TCRdb holds only the in-frame ones, with some missing. Clone size and the V and J calls come from that table; the DNA yielded D and trimming. The table has around 94,000 clones, under 90% seen once. The germline gives CDR1 MNHEY, CDR2 SMNVEV (reference sequence). V shed 2 bases and J 4 bases; nucleotides not matched to a gene: 2. The CDR3 consists of 14 residues. This TCR was recovered from a human donor in a cohort sampled during active COVID-19. J is TRBJ2-7 and V is TRBV27; 10 bases match TRBD2. The sample comprised peripheral blood. CDR3 sequence (DNA): TGTGCCAGCAGTTTAGCTAGCGGGAGATACGAGCAGTACTTC. It encodes CASSLASGRYEQYF.